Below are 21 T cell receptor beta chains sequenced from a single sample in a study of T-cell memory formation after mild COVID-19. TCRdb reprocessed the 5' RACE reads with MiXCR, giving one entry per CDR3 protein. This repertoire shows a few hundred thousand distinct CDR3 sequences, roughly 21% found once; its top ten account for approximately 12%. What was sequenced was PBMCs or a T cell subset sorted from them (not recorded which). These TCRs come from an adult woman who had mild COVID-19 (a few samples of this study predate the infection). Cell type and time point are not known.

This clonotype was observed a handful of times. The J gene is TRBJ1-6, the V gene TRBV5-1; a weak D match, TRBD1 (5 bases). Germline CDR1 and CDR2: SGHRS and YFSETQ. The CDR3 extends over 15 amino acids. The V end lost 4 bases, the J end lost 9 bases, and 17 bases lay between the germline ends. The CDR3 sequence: CASSDGYGGISPLHF. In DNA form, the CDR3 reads TGCGCCAGCAGCGATGGATACGGGGGAATTTCACCCCTCCACTTT.

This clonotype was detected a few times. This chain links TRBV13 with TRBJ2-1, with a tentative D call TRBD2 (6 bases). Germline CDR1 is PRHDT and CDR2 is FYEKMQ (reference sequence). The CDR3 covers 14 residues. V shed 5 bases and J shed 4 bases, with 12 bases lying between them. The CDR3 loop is CASSKGREYNEQFF. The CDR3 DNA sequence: TGTGCCAGCAGCAAGGGACGGGAGTACAATGAGCAGTTCTTC.

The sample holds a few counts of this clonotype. Here the CDR3 DNA reads TGTGCCAGCAGTGAAGCGGGGTACGATACGCAGTATTTT. Its translation is CASSEAGYDTQYF. J is TRBJ2-3 and V is TRBV2; no firm D call. V lost 0 bases and J 6 bases, leaving 7 bases between the germline ends. The CDR3 spans 13 residues. Germline V gene lookup returns CDR1 SNHLY and CDR2 FYNNEI.

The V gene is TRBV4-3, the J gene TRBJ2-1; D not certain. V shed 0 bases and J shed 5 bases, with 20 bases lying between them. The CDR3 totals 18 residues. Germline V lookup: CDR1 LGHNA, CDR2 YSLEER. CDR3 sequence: CASSQDPPKARPNNEQFF. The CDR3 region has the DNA TGCGCCAGCAGCCAAGATCCCCCCAAGGCTAGACCCAACAATGAGCAGTTCTTC.

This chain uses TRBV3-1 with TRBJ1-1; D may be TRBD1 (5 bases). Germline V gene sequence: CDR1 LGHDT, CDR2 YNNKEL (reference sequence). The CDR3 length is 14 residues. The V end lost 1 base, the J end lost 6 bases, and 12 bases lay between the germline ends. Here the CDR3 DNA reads TGTGCCAGCAGCCAAGCGAAGGGGCCGGCTGAAGCTTTCTTT. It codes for CASSQAKGPAEAFF.

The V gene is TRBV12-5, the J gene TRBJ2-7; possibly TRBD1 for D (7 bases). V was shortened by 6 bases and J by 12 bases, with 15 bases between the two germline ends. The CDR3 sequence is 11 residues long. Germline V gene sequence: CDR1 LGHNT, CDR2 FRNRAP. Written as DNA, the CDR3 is TGTGCTAGTGGACCGACAGGGAGGCGGTACTTC. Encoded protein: CASGPTGRRYF.

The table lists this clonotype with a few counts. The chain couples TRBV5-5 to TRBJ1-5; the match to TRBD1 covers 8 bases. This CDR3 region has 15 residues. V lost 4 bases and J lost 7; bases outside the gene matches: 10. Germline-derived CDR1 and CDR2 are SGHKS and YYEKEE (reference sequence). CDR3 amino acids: CASSANQGARQPQHF. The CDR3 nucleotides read TGTGCCAGCAGCGCGAACCAGGGGGCCCGGCAGCCCCAGCATTTT.

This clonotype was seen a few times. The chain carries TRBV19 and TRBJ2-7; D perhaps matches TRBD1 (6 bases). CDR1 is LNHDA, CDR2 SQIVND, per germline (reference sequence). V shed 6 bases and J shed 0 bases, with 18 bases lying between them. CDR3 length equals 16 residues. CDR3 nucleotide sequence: TGTGCCAGTAGGGGACAACACGACAGGAGCTCCTACGAGCAGTACTTC. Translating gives CASRGQHDRSSYEQYF.

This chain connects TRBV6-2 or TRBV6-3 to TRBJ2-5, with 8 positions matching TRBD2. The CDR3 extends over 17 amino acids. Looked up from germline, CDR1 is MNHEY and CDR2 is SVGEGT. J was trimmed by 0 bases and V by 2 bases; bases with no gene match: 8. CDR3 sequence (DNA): TGTGCCAGCAGTTACAAGCCACTAGCGGAAAACCAAGAGACCCAGTACTTC. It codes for CASSYKPLAENQETQYF.

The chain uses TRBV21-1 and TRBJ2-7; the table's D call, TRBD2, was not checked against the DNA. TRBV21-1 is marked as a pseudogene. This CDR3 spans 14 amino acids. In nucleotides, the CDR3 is TGTGCCAGCAGCAAAGAGGGCCAAACCTACGAGCAGTACTTC. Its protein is CASSKEGQTYEQYF.

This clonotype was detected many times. The CDR3 DNA is TGCGCCAGCAGACTCCAAGGAGCGGGAAGCACAGATACGCAGTATTTT. As protein: CASRLQGAGSTDTQYF. The rearrangement uses TRBV5-1 and TRBJ2-3, with 7 nucleotides matching TRBD2. The CDR3 runs 16 residues. V shed 5 bases, J shed 0 bases, and the junction held 9 bases outside the gene matches. Germline values: CDR1 SGHRS, CDR2 YFSETQ. The full variable domain, completed using reference TRBV5-1 and TRBJ2-3, is KAGVTQTPRYLIKTRGQQVTLSCSPISGHRSVSWYQQTPGQGLQFLFEYFSETQRNKGNFPGRFSGRQFSNSRSEMNVSTLELGDSALYLCASRLQGAGSTDTQYFGPGTRLTVL.

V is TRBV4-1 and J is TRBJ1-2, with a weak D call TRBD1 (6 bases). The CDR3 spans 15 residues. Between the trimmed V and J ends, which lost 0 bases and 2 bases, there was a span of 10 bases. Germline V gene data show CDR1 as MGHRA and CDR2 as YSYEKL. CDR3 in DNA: TGCGCCAGCAGCCAAGAAGGGACATTAAACTATGGCTACACCTTC. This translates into CASSQEGTLNYGYTF.

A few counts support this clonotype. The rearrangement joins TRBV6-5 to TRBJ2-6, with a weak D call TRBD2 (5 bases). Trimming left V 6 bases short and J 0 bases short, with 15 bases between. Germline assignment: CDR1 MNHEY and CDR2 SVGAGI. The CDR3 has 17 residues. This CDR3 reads CASRREGGLSGANVLTF. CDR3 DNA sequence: TGTGCCAGCAGACGTGAGGGCGGACTCTCTGGGGCCAACGTCCTGACTTTC.

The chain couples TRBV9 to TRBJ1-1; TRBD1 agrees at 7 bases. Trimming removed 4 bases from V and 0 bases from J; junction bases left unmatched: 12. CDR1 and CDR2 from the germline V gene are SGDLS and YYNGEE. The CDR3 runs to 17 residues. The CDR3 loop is CASSNRDSDQMNTEAFF. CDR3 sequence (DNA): TGTGCCAGCAGCAACCGGGACAGCGATCAGATGAACACTGAAGCTTTCTTT. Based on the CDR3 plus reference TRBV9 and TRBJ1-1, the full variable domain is DSGVTQTPKHLITATGQRVTLRCSPRSGDLSVYWYQQSLDQGLQFLIQYYNGEERAKGNILERFSAQQFPDLHSELNLSSLELGDSALYFCASSNRDSDQMNTEAFFGQGTRLTVV.

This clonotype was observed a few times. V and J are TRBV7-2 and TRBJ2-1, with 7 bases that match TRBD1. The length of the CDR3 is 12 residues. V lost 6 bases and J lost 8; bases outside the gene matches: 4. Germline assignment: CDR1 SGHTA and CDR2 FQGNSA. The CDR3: CASRRQGHEQFF. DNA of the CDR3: TGTGCCAGCAGACGACAGGGCCATGAGCAGTTCTTC.

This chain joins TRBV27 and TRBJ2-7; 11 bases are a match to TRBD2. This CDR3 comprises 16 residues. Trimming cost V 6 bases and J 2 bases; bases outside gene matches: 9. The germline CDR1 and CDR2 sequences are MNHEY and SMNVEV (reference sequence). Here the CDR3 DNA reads TGTGCCAGCAGACGCCAGGGGACTAGCGGCACCTACGAGCAGTACTTC. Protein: CASRRQGTSGTYEQYF.

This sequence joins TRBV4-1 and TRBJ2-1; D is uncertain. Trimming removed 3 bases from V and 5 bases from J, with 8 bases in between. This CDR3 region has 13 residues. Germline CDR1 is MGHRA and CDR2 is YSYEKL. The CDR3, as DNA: TGCGCCAGCAGCCATCCACGGAACAATGAGCAGTTCTTC. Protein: CASSHPRNNEQFF.

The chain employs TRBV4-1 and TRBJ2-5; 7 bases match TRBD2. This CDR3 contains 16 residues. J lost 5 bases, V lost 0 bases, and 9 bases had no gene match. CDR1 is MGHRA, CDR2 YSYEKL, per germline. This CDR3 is CASSQEARGGRETQYF. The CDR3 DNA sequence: TGCGCCAGCAGCCAAGAAGCCCGCGGGGGTAGGGAGACCCAGTACTTC.

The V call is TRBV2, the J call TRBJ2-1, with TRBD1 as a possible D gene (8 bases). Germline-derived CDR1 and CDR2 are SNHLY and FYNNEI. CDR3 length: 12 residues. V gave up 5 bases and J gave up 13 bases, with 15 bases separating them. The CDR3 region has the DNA TGTGCCAGCAGTACCACAGGGGGGGACCAGTTCTTC. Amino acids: CASSTTGGDQFF.

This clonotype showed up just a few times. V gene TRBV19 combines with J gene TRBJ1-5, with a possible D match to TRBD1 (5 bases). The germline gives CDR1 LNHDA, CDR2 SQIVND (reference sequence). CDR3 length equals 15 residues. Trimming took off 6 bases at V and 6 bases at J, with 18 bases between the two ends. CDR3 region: CASSLQGGRTQPQHF. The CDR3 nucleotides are TGTGCCAGTAGCCTCCAGGGCGGTAGGACTCAGCCCCAGCATTTT.

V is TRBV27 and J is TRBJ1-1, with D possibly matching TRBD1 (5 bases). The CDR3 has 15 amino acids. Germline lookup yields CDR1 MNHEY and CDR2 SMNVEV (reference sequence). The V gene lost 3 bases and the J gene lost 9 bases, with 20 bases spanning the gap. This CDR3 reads CASSLGWDLKTKAFF. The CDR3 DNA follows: TGTGCCAGCAGTTTGGGATGGGACTTGAAGACCAAAGCTTTCTTT.